This T cell receptor beta chain came from a study of cytomegalovirus exposure and HLA in healthy donors. The germline V gene has CDR1 SEHNR and CDR2 FQNEAQ (reference sequence). V lost 8 bases to trimming and J lost 5 bases, with 7 bases between them. This CDR3 contains 10 residues. This PCR relied on a set of 60 Vbeta primers and 13 Jbeta primers. Generated by immunoSEQ multiplex PCR, the TCRdb table keeps only in-frame clones and is missing some. This sample has under 250,000 clones, with around 77% found just once. The TCR originated in a woman in her thirties in good health and CMV-seronegative. The specimen sequenced was PBMCs. The rearrangement links TRBV7-9 to TRBJ2-7, with D hard to call. CDR3 DNA: TGTGCCAGCGGCACAAACGAGCAGTACTTC. Translated, it gives CASGTNEQYF.